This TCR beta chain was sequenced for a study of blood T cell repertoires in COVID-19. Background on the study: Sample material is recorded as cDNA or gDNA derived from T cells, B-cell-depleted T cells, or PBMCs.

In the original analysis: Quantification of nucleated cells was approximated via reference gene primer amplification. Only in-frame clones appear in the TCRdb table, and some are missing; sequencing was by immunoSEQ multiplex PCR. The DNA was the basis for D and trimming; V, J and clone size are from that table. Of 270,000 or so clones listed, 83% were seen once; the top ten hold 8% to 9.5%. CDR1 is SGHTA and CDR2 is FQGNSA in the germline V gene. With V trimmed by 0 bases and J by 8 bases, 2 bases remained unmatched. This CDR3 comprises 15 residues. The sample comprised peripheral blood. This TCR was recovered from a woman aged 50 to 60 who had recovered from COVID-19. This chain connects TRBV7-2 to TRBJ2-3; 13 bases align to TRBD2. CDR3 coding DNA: TGTGCCAGCAGCTTAGCGACTAGCGGGGGGTCTACGCAGTATTTT. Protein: CASSLATSGGSTQYF.